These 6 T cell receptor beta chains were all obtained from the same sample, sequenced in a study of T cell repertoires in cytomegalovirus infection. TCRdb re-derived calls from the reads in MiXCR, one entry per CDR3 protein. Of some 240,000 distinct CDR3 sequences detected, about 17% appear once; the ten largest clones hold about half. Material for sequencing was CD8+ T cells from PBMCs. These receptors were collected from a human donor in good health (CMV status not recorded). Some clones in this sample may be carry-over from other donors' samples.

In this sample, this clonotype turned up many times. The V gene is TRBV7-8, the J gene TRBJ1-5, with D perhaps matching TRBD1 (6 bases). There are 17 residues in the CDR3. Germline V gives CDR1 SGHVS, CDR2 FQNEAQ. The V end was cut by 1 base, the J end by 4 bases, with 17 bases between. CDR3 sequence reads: CASSLDSTGILNQPQHF. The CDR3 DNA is TGTGCCAGCAGCTTAGATTCGACAGGAATTTTGAATCAGCCCCAGCATTTT.

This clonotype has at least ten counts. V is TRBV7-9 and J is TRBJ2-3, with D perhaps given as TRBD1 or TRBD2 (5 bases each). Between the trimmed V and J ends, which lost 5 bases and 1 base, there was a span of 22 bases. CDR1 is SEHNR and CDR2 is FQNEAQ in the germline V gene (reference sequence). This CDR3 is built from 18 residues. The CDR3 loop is CASSREVGGNFGTDTQYF. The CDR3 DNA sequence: TGTGCCAGCAGCCGCGAGGTTGGGGGAAACTTCGGCACAGATACGCAGTATTTT.

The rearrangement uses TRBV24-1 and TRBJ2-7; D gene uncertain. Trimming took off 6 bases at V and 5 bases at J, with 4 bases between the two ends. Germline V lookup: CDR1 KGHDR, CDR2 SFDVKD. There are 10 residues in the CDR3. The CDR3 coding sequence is TGTGCCACCAGTAAAGACGAGCAGTACTTC. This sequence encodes CATSKDEQYF.

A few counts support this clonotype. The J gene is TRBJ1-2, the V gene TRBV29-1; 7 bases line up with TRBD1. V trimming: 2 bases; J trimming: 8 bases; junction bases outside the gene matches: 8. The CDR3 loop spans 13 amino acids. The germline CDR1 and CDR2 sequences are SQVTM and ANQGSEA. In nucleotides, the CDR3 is TGCAGCGTTGAAATAGCGGGACAGAACGGCTACACCTTC. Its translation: CSVEIAGQNGYTF.

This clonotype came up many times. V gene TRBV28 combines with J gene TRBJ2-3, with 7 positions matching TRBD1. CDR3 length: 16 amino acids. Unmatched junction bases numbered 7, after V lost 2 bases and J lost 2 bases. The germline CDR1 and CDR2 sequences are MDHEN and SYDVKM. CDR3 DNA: TGTGCCAGCAGTTTACCACCACAGGGGTCCACAGATACGCAGTATTTT. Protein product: CASSLPPQGSTDTQYF.

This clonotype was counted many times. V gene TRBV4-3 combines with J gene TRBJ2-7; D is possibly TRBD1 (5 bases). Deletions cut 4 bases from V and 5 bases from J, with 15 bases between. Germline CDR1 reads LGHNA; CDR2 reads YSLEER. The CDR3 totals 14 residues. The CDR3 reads CASSPQWQGDEQYF. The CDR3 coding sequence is TGCGCCAGCAGCCCCCAGTGGCAGGGCGACGAGCAGTACTTC.